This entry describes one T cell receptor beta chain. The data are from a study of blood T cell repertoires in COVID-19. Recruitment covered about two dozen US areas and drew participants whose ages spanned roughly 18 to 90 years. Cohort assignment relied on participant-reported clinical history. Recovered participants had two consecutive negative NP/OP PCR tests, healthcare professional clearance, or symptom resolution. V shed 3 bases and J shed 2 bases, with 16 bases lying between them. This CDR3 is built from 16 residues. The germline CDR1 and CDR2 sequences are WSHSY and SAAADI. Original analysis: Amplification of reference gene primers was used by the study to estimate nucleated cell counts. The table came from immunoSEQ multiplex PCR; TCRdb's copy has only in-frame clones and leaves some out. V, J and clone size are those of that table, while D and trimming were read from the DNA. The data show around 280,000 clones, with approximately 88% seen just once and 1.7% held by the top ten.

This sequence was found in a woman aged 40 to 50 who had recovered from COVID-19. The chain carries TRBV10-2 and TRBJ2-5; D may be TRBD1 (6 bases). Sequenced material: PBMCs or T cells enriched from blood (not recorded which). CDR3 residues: CASSDIRSGVQETQYF. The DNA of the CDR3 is TGCGCCAGCAGTGACATTCGCTCAGGGGTTCAAGAGACCCAGTACTTC.